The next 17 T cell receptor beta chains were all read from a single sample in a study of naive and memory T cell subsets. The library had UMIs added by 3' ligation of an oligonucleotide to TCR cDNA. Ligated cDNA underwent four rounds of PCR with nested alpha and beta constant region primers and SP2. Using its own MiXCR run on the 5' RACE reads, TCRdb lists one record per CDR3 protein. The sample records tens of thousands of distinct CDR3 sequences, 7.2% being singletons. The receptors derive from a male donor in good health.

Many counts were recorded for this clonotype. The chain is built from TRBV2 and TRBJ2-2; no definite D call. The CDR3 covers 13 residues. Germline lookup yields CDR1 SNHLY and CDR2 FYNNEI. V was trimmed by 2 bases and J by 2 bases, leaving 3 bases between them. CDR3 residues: CASSEHNTGELFF. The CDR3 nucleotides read TGTGCCAGCAGTGAACACAACACCGGGGAGCTGTTTTTT.

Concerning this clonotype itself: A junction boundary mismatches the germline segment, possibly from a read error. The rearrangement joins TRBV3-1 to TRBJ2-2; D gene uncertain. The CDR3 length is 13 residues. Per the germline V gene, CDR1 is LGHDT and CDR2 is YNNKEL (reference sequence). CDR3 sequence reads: CASGQERTGELFF. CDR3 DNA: TGTGCCAGCGGCCAAGAAAGGACCGGGGAGCTGTTTTTT.

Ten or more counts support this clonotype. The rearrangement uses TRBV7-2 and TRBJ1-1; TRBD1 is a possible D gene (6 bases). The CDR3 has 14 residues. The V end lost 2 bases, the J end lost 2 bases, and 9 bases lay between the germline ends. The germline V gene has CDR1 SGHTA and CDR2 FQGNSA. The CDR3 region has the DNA TGTGCCAGCAGCTTACCAGGGGCCAACACTGAAGCTTTCTTT. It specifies CASSLPGANTEAFF.

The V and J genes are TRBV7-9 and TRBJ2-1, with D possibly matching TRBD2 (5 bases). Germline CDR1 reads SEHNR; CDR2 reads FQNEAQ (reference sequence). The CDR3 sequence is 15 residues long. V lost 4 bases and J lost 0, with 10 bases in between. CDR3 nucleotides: TGTGCCAGCAGCTCCATGCTAGCCTCCTACAATGAGCAGTTCTTC. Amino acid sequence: CASSSMLASYNEQFF.

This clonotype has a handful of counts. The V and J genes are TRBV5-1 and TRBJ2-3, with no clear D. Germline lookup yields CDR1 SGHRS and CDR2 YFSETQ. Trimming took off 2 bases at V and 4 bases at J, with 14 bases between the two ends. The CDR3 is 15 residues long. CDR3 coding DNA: TGCGCCAGCAGCTTTCAGTTGGGGTATTCAGATACGCAGTATTTT. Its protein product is CASSFQLGYSDTQYF.

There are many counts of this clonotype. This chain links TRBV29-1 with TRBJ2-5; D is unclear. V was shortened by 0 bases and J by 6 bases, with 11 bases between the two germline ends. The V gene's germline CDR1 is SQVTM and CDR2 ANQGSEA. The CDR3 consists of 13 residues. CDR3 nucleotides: TGCAGCGTTGAAGATCTCGGCTTGCAGACCCAGTACTTC. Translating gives CSVEDLGLQTQYF.

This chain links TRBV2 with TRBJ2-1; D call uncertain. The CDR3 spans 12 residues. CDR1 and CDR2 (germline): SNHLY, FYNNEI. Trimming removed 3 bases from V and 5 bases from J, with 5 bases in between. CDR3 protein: CASSDGHNEQFF. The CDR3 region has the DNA TGTGCCAGCAGTGATGGCCACAATGAGCAGTTCTTC.

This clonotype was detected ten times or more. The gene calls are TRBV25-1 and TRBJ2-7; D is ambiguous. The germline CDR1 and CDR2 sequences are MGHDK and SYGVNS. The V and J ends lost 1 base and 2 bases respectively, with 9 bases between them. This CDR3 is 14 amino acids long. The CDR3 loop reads CASSESSGAYEQYF. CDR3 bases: TGTGCCAGCAGTGAATCATCAGGAGCCTACGAGCAGTACTTC.

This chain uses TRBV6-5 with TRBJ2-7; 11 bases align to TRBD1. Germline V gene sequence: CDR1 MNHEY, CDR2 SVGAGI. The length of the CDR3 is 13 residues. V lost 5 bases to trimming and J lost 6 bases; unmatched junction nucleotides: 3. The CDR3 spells CASSLGQGAEQYF. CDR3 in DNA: TGTGCCAGCAGTCTAGGACAGGGGGCCGAGCAGTACTTC.

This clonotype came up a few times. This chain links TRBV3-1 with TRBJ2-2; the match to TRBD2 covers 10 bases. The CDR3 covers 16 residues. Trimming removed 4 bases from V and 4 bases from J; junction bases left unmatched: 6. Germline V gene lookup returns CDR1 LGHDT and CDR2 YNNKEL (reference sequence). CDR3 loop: CASSRSSGSVTGELFF. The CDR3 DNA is TGTGCCAGCAGCCGATCTAGCGGGAGCGTCACCGGGGAGCTGTTTTTT.

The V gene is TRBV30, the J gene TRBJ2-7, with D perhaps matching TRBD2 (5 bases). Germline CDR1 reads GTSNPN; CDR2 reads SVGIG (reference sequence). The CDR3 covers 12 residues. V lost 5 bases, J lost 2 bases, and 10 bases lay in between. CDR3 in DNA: TGTGCCTGGGGACTCAATCCCTACGAGCAGTACTTC. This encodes CAWGLNPYEQYF.

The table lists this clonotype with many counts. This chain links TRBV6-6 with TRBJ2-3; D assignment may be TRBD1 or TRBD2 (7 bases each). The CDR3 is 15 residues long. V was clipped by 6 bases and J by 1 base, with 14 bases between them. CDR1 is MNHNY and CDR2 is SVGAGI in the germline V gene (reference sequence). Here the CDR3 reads CASSGRGGGTDTQYF. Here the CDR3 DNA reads TGTGCCAGCAGCGGCAGGGGGGGAGGCACAGATACGCAGTATTTT.

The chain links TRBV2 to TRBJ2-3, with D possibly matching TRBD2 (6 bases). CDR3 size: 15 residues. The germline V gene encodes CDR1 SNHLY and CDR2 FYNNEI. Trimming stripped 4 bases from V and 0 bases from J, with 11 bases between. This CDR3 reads CASSVWGTSTDTQYF. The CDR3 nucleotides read TGTGCCAGCAGTGTATGGGGGACTAGCACAGATACGCAGTATTTT.

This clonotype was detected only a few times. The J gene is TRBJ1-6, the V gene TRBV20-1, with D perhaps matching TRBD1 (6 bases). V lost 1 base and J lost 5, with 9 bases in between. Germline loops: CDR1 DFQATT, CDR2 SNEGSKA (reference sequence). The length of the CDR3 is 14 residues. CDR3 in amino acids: CSARGGQNNSPLHF. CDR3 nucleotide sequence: TGCAGTGCTAGAGGAGGACAGAATAATTCACCCCTCCACTTT.

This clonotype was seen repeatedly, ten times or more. CDR3 region: CASSQDDTSTDTQYF. The CDR3, as DNA: TGTGCCAGCAGCCAAGATGACACTAGCACAGATACGCAGTATTTT. The rearrangement joins TRBV14 to TRBJ2-3; D uncertain. The V end was cut by 0 bases, the J end by 0 bases, with 7 bases between. The CDR3 has 15 amino acids. In germline, CDR1 is SGHDN, CDR2 FVKESK.

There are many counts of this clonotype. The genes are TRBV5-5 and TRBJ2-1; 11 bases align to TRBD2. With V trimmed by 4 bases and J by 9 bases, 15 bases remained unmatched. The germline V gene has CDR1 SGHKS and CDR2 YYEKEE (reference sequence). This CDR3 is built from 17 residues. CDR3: CASSVDSLAGVTREQFF. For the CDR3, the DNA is TGTGCCAGCAGCGTGGATTCACTAGCGGGAGTTACTCGTGAGCAGTTCTTC.

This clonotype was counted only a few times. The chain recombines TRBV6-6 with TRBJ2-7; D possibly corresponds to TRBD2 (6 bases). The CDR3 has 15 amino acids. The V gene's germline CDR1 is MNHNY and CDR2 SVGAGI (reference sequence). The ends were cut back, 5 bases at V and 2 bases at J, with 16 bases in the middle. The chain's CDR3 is CASSPSRGIAYEQYF. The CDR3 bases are TGTGCCAGCAGTCCCTCTCGGGGGATAGCCTACGAGCAGTACTTC.